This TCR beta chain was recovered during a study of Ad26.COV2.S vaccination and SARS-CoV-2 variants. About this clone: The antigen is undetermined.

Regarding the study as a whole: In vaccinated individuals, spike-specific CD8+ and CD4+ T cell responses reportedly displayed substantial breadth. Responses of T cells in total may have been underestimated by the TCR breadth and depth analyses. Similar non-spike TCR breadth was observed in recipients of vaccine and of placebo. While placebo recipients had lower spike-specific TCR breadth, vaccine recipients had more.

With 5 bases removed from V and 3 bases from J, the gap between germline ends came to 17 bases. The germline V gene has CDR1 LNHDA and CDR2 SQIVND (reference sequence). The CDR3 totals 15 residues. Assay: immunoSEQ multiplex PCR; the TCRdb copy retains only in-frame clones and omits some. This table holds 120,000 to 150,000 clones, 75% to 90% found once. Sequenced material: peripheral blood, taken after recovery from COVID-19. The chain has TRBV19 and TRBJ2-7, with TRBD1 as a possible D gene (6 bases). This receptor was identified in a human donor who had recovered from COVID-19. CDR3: CASSWGQGVNYEQYF. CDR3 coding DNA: TGTGCCAGTAGTTGGGGGCAGGGCGTGAACTACGAGCAGTACTTC.